This passage covers 10 T cell receptor beta chains from one sample sequenced in a study of type 1 and type 2 diabetes patients. PCR was run on genomic DNA. The TCR beta CDR3 region was amplified using 30 forward and 13 reverse primers. TCRdb itself ran the multiplex PCR reads through MiXCR, one entry per CDR3 protein. The sample lists some 250,000 distinct CDR3 sequences, 45% to 60% occurring once. Material for sequencing was peripheral blood mononuclear cells (PBMCs). The receptors originated from a man aged 18 to 29 with type 2 diabetes.

This chain joins TRBV9 and TRBJ2-5; no reliable D call. The germline V and J ends were trimmed by 0 bases and 3 bases, with 9 bases remaining between them. There are 14 residues in the CDR3. Germline V gives CDR1 SGDLS, CDR2 YYNGEE. The CDR3: CASSVGGDKETQYF. CDR3 DNA sequence: TGTGCCAGCAGCGTAGGGGGTGACAAAGAGACCCAGTACTTC. The full variable domain, in which reference TRBV9 and TRBJ2-5 provide the parts outside the CDR3, is DSGVTQTPKHLITATGQRVTLRCSPRSGDLSVYWYQQSLDQGLQFLIQYYNGEERAKGNILERFSAQQFPDLHSELNLSSLELGDSALYFCASSVGGDKETQYFGPGTRLLVL.

This clonotype showed up just once. The germline gene is not matched at one end of the junction; a read error may be the cause. This chain joins TRBV7-6 and TRBJ2-3; D gene uncertain. This CDR3 is built from 17 residues. Germline CDR1 and CDR2: SGHVS and FNYEAQ. In nucleotides, the CDR3 is TGTGCTAGCAGCTTAGGCCCTGAAGGGCTAGACACAGATACGCAGTATTTT. Residues: CASSLGPEGLDTDTQYF.

This clonotype was detected a few times. This chain links TRBV2 with TRBJ2-1; 7 bases are a match to TRBD1. Germline loops: CDR1 SNHLY, CDR2 FYNNEI. Trimming cost V 5 bases and J 6 bases; bases outside gene matches: 7. The CDR3 length is 14 residues. The DNA for the CDR3 is TGTGCCAGCAGTCAGGACAGGACCGCCAATGAGCAGTTCTTC. Residues: CASSQDRTANEQFF.

The genes are TRBV30 and TRBJ2-7; 14 bases agree with TRBD2. V shed 2 bases and J 6 bases; nucleotides not matched to a gene: 3. The CDR3 loop spans 14 amino acids. Germline CDR1 is GTSNPN and CDR2 is SVGIG (reference sequence). CDR3 in DNA: TGTGCCTGGAGTTCCGGACTAGCGGGAGGCGAGCAGTACTTC. It specifies CAWSSGLAGGEQYF. The complete variable domain, with remaining parts taken from reference TRBV30 and TRBJ2-7, reads SQTIHQWPATLVQPVGSPLSLECTVEGTSNPNLYWYRQAAGRGLQLLFYSVGIGQISSEVPQNLSASRPQDRQFILSSKKLLLSDSGFYLCAWSSGLAGGEQYFGPGTRLTVT.

This chain links TRBV9 with TRBJ1-3, with 7 positions matching TRBD1. Losses at the gene ends were 1 base for V and 3 bases for J; bases not matched to a gene: 4. Germline values: CDR1 SGDLS, CDR2 YYNGEE. This CDR3 region has 15 residues. The CDR3 coding sequence is TGTGCCAGCAGCGTACGCACAGGGGATGGAAACACCATATATTTT. Encoded protein: CASSVRTGDGNTIYF.

This clonotype showed up just a few times. V and J are TRBV28 and TRBJ2-1; TRBD1 matches at 9 bases. Germline CDR1 and CDR2: MDHEN and SYDVKM. The trim removed 5 bases at V and 8 bases at J, leaving 10 bases unmatched. This CDR3 comprises 15 residues. The CDR3 region is CASSHTGGVLDEQFF. DNA of the CDR3: TGTGCCAGCAGTCATACAGGGGGCGTTTTGGATGAGCAGTTCTTC.

The chain carries TRBV6-5 and TRBJ1-4; 7 nucleotides align to TRBD1. Germline CDR1 and CDR2: MNHEY and SVGAGI. V was clipped by 9 bases and J by 7 bases; unmatched bases: 11. The CDR3 runs to 14 residues. CDR3 sequence reads: CASSNSGQSEKLFF. The CDR3 bases are TGTGCCAGTAGCAATTCGGGACAGAGTGAAAAACTGTTTTTT.

The genes are TRBV4-2 and TRBJ2-7, with TRBD2 matching over 10 bases. Trimming cost V 3 bases and J 2 bases; bases outside gene matches: 4. Germline V lookup: CDR1 LGHNA, CDR2 YNFKEQ. The CDR3 extends over 15 amino acids. CDR3 in DNA: TGTGCCAGCAGCCAGTGGACTAGCGGCCCCTACGAGCAGTACTTC. Protein: CASSQWTSGPYEQYF.

Only a few counts were recorded for this clonotype. V gene TRBV6-2 or TRBV6-3 combines with J gene TRBJ2-2; a weak D match, TRBD2 (5 bases). The CDR3 has 13 amino acids. Germline loops: CDR1 MNHEY, CDR2 SVGEGT. V lost 2 bases to trimming and J lost 5 bases, with 6 bases between them. This CDR3 reads CASSYRDTGELFF. The CDR3 DNA follows: TGTGCCAGCAGTTACCGGGATACCGGGGAGCTGTTTTTT.

The chain uses TRBV10-2 and TRBJ2-7; 7 bases are shared with TRBD2. There are 15 residues in the CDR3. From germline, CDR1 is WSHSY and CDR2 SAAADI. Trimming at V came to 2 bases and at J to 0 bases, leaving 4 bases not matched to a gene. In nucleotides, the CDR3 is TGCGCCAGCAGTGAGCCCGGACTAGTCTCCTACGAGCAGTACTTC. Its protein is CASSEPGLVSYEQYF.